A single sample is the source of the 29 T cell receptor beta chains below, sequenced in a study of radiotherapy plus CTLA-4 blockade in lung cancer. Here immunoSEQ multiplex PCR was the method, and the copy in TCRdb shows in-frame clones only, minus some. The table includes roughly 66,000 clones, under 85% detected once. Sequencing was performed on peripheral blood, taken from a patient treated with radiotherapy plus ipilimumab. The receptors were gathered from a human donor with non-small cell lung cancer who had a partial response to radiotherapy plus ipilimumab.

The rearrangement uses TRBV7-3 and TRBJ2-7, with 7 bases fitting TRBD2. The germline V gene encodes CDR1 SGHTA and CDR2 FQGTGA. J lost 2 bases, V lost 1 base, and 5 bases had no gene match. The CDR3 covers 15 residues. The CDR3 DNA reads as TGTGCCAGCAGCTTAATCGGCAGCGGGGCCTACGAGCAGTACTTC. Its translation is CASSLIGSGAYEQYF.

This chain connects TRBV5-1 to TRBJ2-3, with D maybe TRBD2 (6 bases). Trimming cost V 1 base and J 4 bases, with 16 bases left between them. Germline assignment: CDR1 SGHRS and CDR2 YFSETQ. CDR3 length: 16 residues. The DNA of the CDR3 is TGCGCCAGCAGCTTGCGGGCCAGGGACTCCGCAGATACGCAGTATTTT. This codes for CASSLRARDSADTQYF.

The chain employs TRBV7-9 and TRBJ2-7, with TRBD2 matching 7 bases. V was pared by 5 bases and J by 2 bases, with 6 bases of the junction left unmatched. The CDR3 is 14 amino acids. Germline values: CDR1 SEHNR, CDR2 FQNEAQ (reference sequence). CDR3 amino acids: CASSLGGVPYEQYF. The CDR3 DNA reads TGTGCCAGCAGCCTGGGGGGGGTCCCCTACGAGCAGTACTTC.

The chain employs TRBV19 and TRBJ2-7, with D tentatively TRBD1 (5 bases). With 2 bases removed from V and 2 bases from J, the gap between germline ends came to 7 bases. CDR1 LNHDA and CDR2 SQIVND come from the germline V gene (reference sequence). This CDR3 has 13 amino acids. The chain's CDR3 is CASSITRAYEQYF. CDR3 bases: TGTGCCAGTAGTATAACCAGGGCCTACGAGCAGTACTTC.

This clone appeared a few times. V and J are TRBV27 and TRBJ2-1; TRBD1 is a possible D gene (5 bases). The CDR3 loop spans 15 amino acids. The V gene lost 4 bases and the J gene lost 4 bases, with 14 bases spanning the gap. Germline values: CDR1 MNHEY, CDR2 SMNVEV (reference sequence). In DNA, the CDR3 is TGTGCCAGCAGTTACAGGCCAACTCCTTACAATGAGCAGTTCTTC. This sequence encodes CASSYRPTPYNEQFF.

This chain joins TRBV18 and TRBJ2-6; possibly TRBD1 for D (5 bases). The CDR3 loop spans 16 amino acids. Germline-derived CDR1 and CDR2 are KGHSH and LQKENI. V gave up 2 bases and J gave up 1 base, with 9 bases separating them. The CDR3 spells CASSPAGISGANVLTF. CDR3 coding DNA: TGTGCCAGCTCACCAGCAGGGATATCTGGGGCCAACGTCCTGACTTTC.

The rearrangement joins TRBV2 to TRBJ1-1; 8 bases line up with TRBD1. Germline V gene data show CDR1 as SNHLY and CDR2 as FYNNEI. There are 15 residues in the CDR3. Trimming took 6 bases from V and 5 from J; bases not matched to a gene: 11. The CDR3 is CASSQTSGGFTEAFF. In DNA form, the CDR3 reads TGTGCCAGCAGCCAGACCTCAGGGGGCTTTACTGAAGCTTTCTTT.

The V gene is TRBV5-1, the J gene TRBJ2-5, with D perhaps matching TRBD1 (6 bases). In germline, CDR1 is SGHRS, CDR2 YFSETQ. CDR3 length: 13 amino acids. V shed 2 bases and J shed 7 bases, with 12 bases lying between them. Here the CDR3 DNA reads TGCGCCAGCAGCTTTTCAGAACAGGGGACCCAGTACTTC. It codes for CASSFSEQGTQYF.

The J gene is TRBJ1-2, the V gene TRBV5-1; D is uncertain. This CDR3 spans 15 amino acids. CDR1 and CDR2 from the germline V gene are SGHRS and YFSETQ. Between the trimmed V and J ends, which lost 5 bases and 3 bases, there was a span of 17 bases. The CDR3, as DNA: TGCGCCAGCAGTCCGGCTCCCGCGGTCCACTATGGCTACACCTTC. This encodes CASSPAPAVHYGYTF.

The rearrangement links TRBV29-1 to TRBJ2-3; D gene unclear. In germline, CDR1 is SQVTM, CDR2 ANQGSEA. This CDR3 contains 10 residues. Trimming took off 3 bases at V and 8 bases at J, with 6 bases between the two ends. The CDR3 sequence: CSVESSTQYF. In DNA, the CDR3 is TGCAGCGTTGAGTCGAGTACGCAGTATTTT.

The rearrangement joins TRBV7-9 to TRBJ1-2; tentative D call: TRBD1 (5 bases). The CDR3 is 13 residues long. Germline loops: CDR1 SEHNR, CDR2 FQNEAQ (reference sequence). V lost 5 bases and J 6 bases, leaving 13 bases between the germline ends. The CDR3 sequence is CASSPQGLDGYTF. CDR3 DNA sequence: TGTGCCAGCAGCCCGCAGGGCTTGGATGGCTACACCTTC. Complete variable domain (other parts from reference TRBV7-9 and TRBJ1-2): DTGVSQNPRHKITKRGQNVTFRCDPISEHNRLYWYRQTLGQGPEFLTYFQNEAQLEKSRLLSDRFSAERPKGSFSTLEIQRTEQGDSAMYLCASSPQGLDGYTFGSGTRLTVV.

This chain connects TRBV19 to TRBJ2-1; TRBD1 matches 10 bases. The CDR3 extends over 16 amino acids. V lost 4 bases and J lost 7; bases outside the gene matches: 10. Per germline, CDR1 LNHDA and CDR2 SQIVND (reference sequence). The CDR3 coding sequence is TGTGCCAGTAGTACGGACCGGGACAGGGGAAGGAATGAGCAGTTCTTC. As protein: CASSTDRDRGRNEQFF.

This clone was seen more than once but under ten times. The CDR3 loop is CASSSTLTGDNEQFF. CDR3 bases: TGTGCCAGCAGCTCTACCCTAACCGGGGACAATGAGCAGTTCTTC. The chain links TRBV11-2 to TRBJ2-1; possibly TRBD2 for D (5 bases). Germline CDR1 is SGHAT and CDR2 is FQNNGV. Trimming left V 4 bases short and J 5 bases short, with 15 bases between. This CDR3 is 15 amino acids long. Full variable domain (rest looked up from reference TRBV11-2 and TRBJ2-1): EAGVAQSPRYKIIEKRQSVAFWCNPISGHATLYWYQQILGQGPKLLIQFQNNGVVDDSQLPKDRFSAERLKGVDSTLKIQPAKLEDSAVYLCASSSTLTGDNEQFFGPGTRLTVL.

The CDR3 here is CASSLGQGLETQYF. DNA for the CDR3: TGCGCCAGCAGCTTGGGGCAGGGGCTAGAGACCCAGTACTTC. This chain connects TRBV5-1 to TRBJ2-5; weak D call: TRBD1 (6 bases). The V and J ends lost 0 bases and 4 bases respectively, with 10 bases between them. This CDR3 spans 14 amino acids. Germline loops: CDR1 SGHRS, CDR2 YFSETQ.

The CDR3 DNA is TGTGCCAGCAGCTTCAGCGGGAGTAGGGGCGAGCAGTACTTC. This sequence encodes CASSFSGSRGEQYF. This chain uses TRBV7-9 with TRBJ2-7, with 8 bases that match TRBD2. The CDR3 is 14 residues long. Germline assignment: CDR1 SEHNR and CDR2 FQNEAQ (reference sequence). V lost 3 bases to trimming and J lost 6 bases; unmatched junction nucleotides: 7. The entire variable domain, with the rest obtained from reference TRBV7-9 and TRBJ2-7, is as follows: DTGVSQNPRHKITKRGQNVTFRCDPISEHNRLYWYRQTLGQGPEFLTYFQNEAQLEKSRLLSDRFSAERPKGSFSTLEIQRTEQGDSAMYLCASSFSGSRGEQYFGPGTRLTVT.

This chain uses TRBV28 with TRBJ1-2, with TRBD1 as a possible D gene (5 bases). The V and J ends lost 5 bases and 2 bases respectively, with 12 bases between them. The CDR3 extends over 14 amino acids. Looked up from germline, CDR1 is MDHEN and CDR2 is SYDVKM. This CDR3 is CASSPPGRNYGYTF. CDR3 coding DNA: TGTGCCAGCAGTCCCCCAGGGAGGAACTATGGCTACACCTTC.

This clone was seen more than once but under ten times. Other DNA sequences within the sample encode an identical CDR3. The chain employs TRBV5-1 and TRBJ1-2, with TRBD1 identical over 8 bases. CDR3 length: 13 residues. J was trimmed by 6 bases and V by 4 bases; bases with no gene match: 5. In germline, CDR1 is SGHRS, CDR2 YFSETQ. This chain's CDR3 is CASSDKQGDGYTF. The CDR3 DNA reads as TGCGCCAGCAGCGATAAACAGGGGGATGGCTACACCTTC.

V gene TRBV19 combines with J gene TRBJ2-7, with 7 bases fitting TRBD1. This CDR3 has 14 amino acids. CDR1 and CDR2 (germline): LNHDA, SQIVND (reference sequence). Trimming cost V 1 base and J 3 bases; bases outside gene matches: 3. CDR3 sequence: CASSIGPGGYEQYF. In nucleotides, the CDR3 is TGTGCCAGTAGTATAGGGCCAGGGGGCTACGAGCAGTACTTC.

This chain joins TRBV6-6 and TRBJ1-5; 7 bases align to TRBD1. CDR3 length: 13 amino acids. The V gene's germline CDR1 is MNHNY and CDR2 SVGAGI (reference sequence). V gave up 5 bases and J gave up 4 bases; unmatched junction bases: 2. CDR3 coding DNA: TGTGCCAGCAGTCCGGACAGGAATCAGCCCCAGCATTTT. Translating gives CASSPDRNQPQHF.

This chain uses TRBV9 with TRBJ2-3, with TRBD2 identical over 7 bases. Germline values: CDR1 SGDLS, CDR2 YYNGEE. This CDR3 has 15 residues. Trimming took 2 bases from V and 3 from J; bases not matched to a gene: 6. The CDR3 loop is CASSVSLAETDTQYF. In nucleotides, the CDR3 is TGTGCCAGCAGCGTGAGTCTAGCGGAAACAGATACGCAGTATTTT.

This clone was found once. The genes are TRBV7-2 and TRBJ2-4; 7 bases are shared with TRBD1. Germline values: CDR1 SGHTA, CDR2 FQGNSA. There are 16 residues in the CDR3. J gave up 0 bases and V 5 bases, and 7 bases lay outside the gene matches. The CDR3: CASSPGQPLAKNIQYF. CDR3 sequence (DNA): TGTGCCAGCAGCCCGGGACAGCCATTAGCCAAAAACATTCAGTACTTC.

V and J are TRBV30 and TRBJ2-3; D might be TRBD1 (6 bases). Germline V lookup: CDR1 GTSNPN, CDR2 SVGIG (reference sequence). Trimming removed 3 bases at V and 6 bases at J, with 13 bases between. The CDR3 is 13 amino acids. The CDR3 loop reads CAWRYRASDTQYF. The DNA for the CDR3 is TGTGCCTGGAGGTACAGGGCTTCTGATACGCAGTATTTT.

The DNA of the CDR3 is TGTGCCAGCAGCATACAGGGATCAGAGACCCAGTACTTC. The encoded protein is CASSIQGSETQYF. The chain has TRBV7-8 and TRBJ2-5, with D tentatively TRBD1 (6 bases). Trimming left V 5 bases short and J 4 bases short, with 11 bases between. The CDR3 covers 13 residues. Germline assignment: CDR1 SGHVS and CDR2 FQNEAQ.

The chain recombines TRBV4-1 with TRBJ2-3; possibly TRBD1 for D (6 bases). CDR3 length: 17 amino acids. CDR1 and CDR2 (germline): MGHRA, YSYEKL. The ends were cut back, 0 bases at V and 1 base at J, with 14 bases in the middle. The CDR3 loop reads CASSQEGRGYGTDTQYF. In DNA form, the CDR3 reads TGCGCCAGCAGCCAAGAAGGCAGGGGTTACGGCACAGATACGCAGTATTTT.

V and J are TRBV5-4 and TRBJ2-6, with D perhaps TRBD1 (5 bases). This CDR3 is 15 amino acids long. CDR1 SGHNT and CDR2 YYREEE come from the germline V gene (reference sequence). The germline V and J ends were trimmed by 2 bases and 0 bases, with 6 bases remaining between them. The CDR3 nucleotides read TGTGCCAGCAGCTTTGACAGCTCTGGGGCCAACGTCCTGACTTTC. It yields the protein CASSFDSSGANVLTF.

The CDR3 DNA reads TGTGCCAGCTCACCAGGACAGGGCGCTTCACCCCTCCACTTT. This encodes CASSPGQGASPLHF. The rearrangement joins TRBV18 to TRBJ1-6; TRBD1 matches 8 bases. CDR1 and CDR2 (germline): KGHSH, LQKENI. V dropped 2 bases and J dropped 9; count of bases not matched to a gene: 3. The CDR3 sequence is 14 residues long.

This clone was seen only once. The chain has TRBV6-1 and TRBJ2-6; D is unresolved. Germline V lookup: CDR1 MNHNS, CDR2 SASEGT. Trimming removed 6 bases from V and 0 bases from J, with 6 bases in between. This CDR3 contains 14 residues. The CDR3 region is CASRIVSGANVLTF. The CDR3 DNA follows: TGTGCCAGCAGGATAGTCTCTGGGGCCAACGTCCTGACTTTC.

The gene calls are TRBV27 and TRBJ2-7; possible D gene TRBD2, 6 bases. CDR3 length: 17 residues. CDR1 is MNHEY and CDR2 is SMNVEV in the germline V gene (reference sequence). Trimming left V 2 bases short and J 0 bases short, with 17 bases between. CDR3 sequence (DNA): TGTGCCAGCAGTTTAAGGTCGAGGCAGGGAGGCTCCTACGAGCAGTACTTC. Protein product: CASSLRSRQGGSYEQYF.

This clone was detected once. The gene calls are TRBV7-3 and TRBJ2-1, with TRBD2 matching 8 bases. The germline V gene encodes CDR1 SGHTA and CDR2 FQGTGA. With 6 bases clipped from V and 4 bases from J, the junction kept 11 bases outside the gene matches. The CDR3 has 16 residues. The CDR3 coding sequence is TGTGCCAGCAGTCAGCGAGCGGGAGTAGCATACAATGAGCAGTTCTTC. As protein: CASSQRAGVAYNEQFF.